This T cell receptor beta chain stems from a study of chronic HIV infection and antiretroviral therapy. This clonotype was counted many times. CDR3 size: 14 residues. V lost 2 bases to trimming and J lost 0 bases, with 11 bases between them. From germline, CDR1 is DFQATT and CDR2 SNEGSKA (reference sequence). TCRdb independently ran MiXCR on the 5' RACE reads; one entry per CDR3 protein. The table records tens of thousands of distinct CDR3 sequences, roughly 8% of them present only once. The sequencing input was peripheral blood. V usage is TRBV20-1 and J usage is TRBJ2-7; D call uncertain. This TCR was sampled from an adult who had HIV and had not received antiretroviral therapy, or was an uninfected healthy control (not recorded which). The CDR3 sequence: CSARQTPNSYEQYF. CDR3 DNA sequence: TGCAGTGCTAGACAGACTCCTAACTCCTACGAGCAGTACTTC.